The T cell receptor (beta chain) under discussion was sequenced for a study of PD-L1 blockade in urothelial cancer. Study as a whole: T cell content in blood samples showed a median of about 140,000.

On this clone: Its specificity is unknown.

Every PCR was spiked with synthetic TCR analog templates. Only in-frame clones appear in the TCRdb table, and some are missing; sequencing was by immunoSEQ multiplex PCR. Of about 35,000 clones in the sample, about 80% were seen once. General study results and limits: More expansion of tumor-associated blood clones, seen at 3 weeks, marked durable-benefit patients.

Regarding time point: peripheral blood 6 weeks after treatment start. The specimen comprised PBMCs, sampled around atezolizumab (anti-PD-L1) treatment. The receptor's source is a middle-aged man with urothelial cancer.

The CDR3 is CASSLSGEETQYF. CDR3 sequence (DNA): TGCGCCAGCAGCTTGAGTGGGGAGGAGACCCAGTACTTC. This sequence joins TRBV5-1 and TRBJ2-5; weak D call: TRBD2 (5 bases). The V gene lost 1 base and the J gene lost 5 bases, with 9 bases spanning the gap. The CDR3 contains 13 residues. CDR1 SGHRS and CDR2 YFSETQ come from the germline V gene.